Listed below are T cell receptor beta chains from one sample, sequenced in a study of cytomegalovirus exposure and HLA in healthy donors. Some clones are missing from TCRdb's copy, which holds only in-frame ones; the method was immunoSEQ multiplex PCR. There are over 100,000 clones in the sample; roughly 66% occur only once, and about 1.5% lies in the top ten. Sequenced: PBMCs. These receptors were taken from a man aged 18 to 29 in good health and CMV-seronegative. Each CDR3 is given with its conserved first and last residue. D genes are given only for firm matches. A row's size may be missing; if present it is once, few, many or a size class.

j_gene	abundance	v_gene	d_gene	CDR3aa	CDR3nt
TRBJ1-1	NA	TRBV16	TRBD1	CASSPYRGGTEAFF	TGTGCCAGCAGCCCGTACAGGGGGGGGACTGAAGCTTTCTTT
TRBJ2-7	NA	TRBV4-1	NA	CASSQDQRGVIEQYF	TGCGCCAGCAGCCAAGATCAACGGGGAGTGATCGAGCAGTACTTC
TRBJ2-7	few	TRBV28	NA	CASTGIPPYEQYF	TGTGCCAGCACAGGCATTCCTCCCTACGAGCAGTACTTC
TRBJ1-2	NA	TRBV11-2	TRBD1	CASRSDRGNYGYTF	TGTGCCAGCAGATCGGACAGGGGGAACTATGGCTACACCTTC
TRBJ2-5	NA	TRBV20-1	NA	CSAQQETQYF	TGCAGTGCCCAGCAAGAGACCCAGTACTTC
TRBJ2-7	NA	TRBV28	TRBD1	CASTHMRTGIVNEQYF	TGTGCCAGCACACATATGAGGACAGGGATTGTCAACGAGCAGTACTTC
TRBJ1-2	NA	TRBV19	TRBD1	CASSTTGTGANYGYTF	TGTGCCAGTAGTACCACCGGGACAGGGGCCAACTATGGCTACACCTTC
TRBJ2-5	few	TRBV7-2	NA	CASSQGLEFRETQYF	TGTGCCAGCAGCCAGGGGTTGGAGTTTCGGGAGACCCAGTACTTC
TRBJ2-7	NA	TRBV10-2	TRBD2	CASTIGGLADYEQYF	TGCGCCAGCACGATAGGCGGACTAGCGGATTACGAGCAGTACTTC
TRBJ1-1	NA	TRBV6-5	NA	CASSYLDSLTEAFF	TGTGCCAGCAGTTACCTGGACAGCTTGACTGAAGCTTTCTTT
TRBJ2-2	once	TRBV7-9	TRBD1	CSSSSGTASNTGELFF	TGTTCCAGCAGCTCGGGGACAGCCTCGAACACCGGGGAGCTGTTTTTT
TRBJ2-3	NA	TRBV27	TRBD1	CASSLSGQGYTDTQYF	TGTGCCAGCAGTTTATCGGGACAGGGCTACACAGATACGCAGTATTTT
TRBJ1-5	NA	TRBV7-9	TRBD1	CASSLYTKGAGQPQHF	TGTGCCAGCAGCTTATATACCAAGGGGGCAGGTCAGCCCCAGCATTTT
TRBJ1-2	NA	TRBV6-5	NA	CASSKAGRGLGGYTF	TGTGCCAGCAGTAAGGCCGGAAGGGGCCTTGGGGGCTACACCTTC